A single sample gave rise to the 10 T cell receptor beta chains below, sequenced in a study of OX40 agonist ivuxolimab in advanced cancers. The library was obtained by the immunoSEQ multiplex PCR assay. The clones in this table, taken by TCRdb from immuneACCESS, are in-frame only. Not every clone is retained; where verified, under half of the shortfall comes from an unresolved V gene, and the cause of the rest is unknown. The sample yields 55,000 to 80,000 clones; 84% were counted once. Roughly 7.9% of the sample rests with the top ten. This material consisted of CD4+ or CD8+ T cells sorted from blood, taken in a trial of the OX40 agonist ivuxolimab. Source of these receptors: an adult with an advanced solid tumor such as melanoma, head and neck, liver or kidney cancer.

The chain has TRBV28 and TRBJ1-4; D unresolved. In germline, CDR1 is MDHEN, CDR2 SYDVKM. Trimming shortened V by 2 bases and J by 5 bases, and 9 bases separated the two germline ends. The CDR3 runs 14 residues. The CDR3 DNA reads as TGTGCCAGCAGTTTAACCCCAAGGAATGAAAAACTGTTTTTT. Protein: CASSLTPRNEKLFF.

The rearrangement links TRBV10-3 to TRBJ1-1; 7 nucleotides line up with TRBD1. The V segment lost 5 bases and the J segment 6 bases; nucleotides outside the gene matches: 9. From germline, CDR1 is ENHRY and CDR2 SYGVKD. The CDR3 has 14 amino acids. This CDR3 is CAISLRDSESEAFF. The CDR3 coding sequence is TGTGCCATCAGTCTCCGGGACAGCGAATCTGAAGCTTTCTTT.

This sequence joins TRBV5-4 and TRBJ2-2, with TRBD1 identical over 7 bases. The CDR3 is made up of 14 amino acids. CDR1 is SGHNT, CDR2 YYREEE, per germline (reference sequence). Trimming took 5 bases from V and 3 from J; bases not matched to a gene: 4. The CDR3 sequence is CASSYGQDTGELFF. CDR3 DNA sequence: TGTGCCAGCAGTTACGGACAGGACACCGGGGAGCTGTTTTTT.

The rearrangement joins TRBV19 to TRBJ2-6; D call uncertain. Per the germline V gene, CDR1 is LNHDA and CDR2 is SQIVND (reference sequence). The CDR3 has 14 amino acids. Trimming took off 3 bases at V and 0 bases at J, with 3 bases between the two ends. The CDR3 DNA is TGTGCCAGTAGTATGACCTCTGGGGCCAACGTCCTGACTTTC. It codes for CASSMTSGANVLTF.

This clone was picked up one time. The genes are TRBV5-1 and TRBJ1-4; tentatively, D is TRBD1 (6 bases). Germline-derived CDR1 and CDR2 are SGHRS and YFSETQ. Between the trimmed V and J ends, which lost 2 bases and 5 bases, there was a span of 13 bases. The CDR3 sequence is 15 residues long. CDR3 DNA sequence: TGCGCCAGCAGCTTCAATGGGGGGGCGAATGAAAAACTGTTTTTT. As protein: CASSFNGGANEKLFF.

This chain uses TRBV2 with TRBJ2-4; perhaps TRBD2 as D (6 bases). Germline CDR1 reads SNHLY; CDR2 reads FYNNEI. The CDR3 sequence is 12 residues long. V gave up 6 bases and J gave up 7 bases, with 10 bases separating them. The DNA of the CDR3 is TGTGCCAGCAGACTAGCAGATAACATTCAGTACTTC. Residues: CASRLADNIQYF. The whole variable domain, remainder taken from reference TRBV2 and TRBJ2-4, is EPEVTQTPSHQVTQMGQEVILRCVPISNHLYFYWYRQILGQKVEFLVSFYNNEISEKSEIFDDQFSVERPDGSNFTLKIRSTKLEDSAMYFCASRLADNIQYFGAGTRLSVL.

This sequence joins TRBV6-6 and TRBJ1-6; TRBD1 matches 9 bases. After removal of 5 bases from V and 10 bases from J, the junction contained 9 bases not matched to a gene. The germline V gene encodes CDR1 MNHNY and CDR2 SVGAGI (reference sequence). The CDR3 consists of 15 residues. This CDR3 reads CASSLGTGRGSPLHF. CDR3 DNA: TGTGCCAGCAGTCTGGGGACAGGGAGAGGCTCACCCCTCCACTTT.

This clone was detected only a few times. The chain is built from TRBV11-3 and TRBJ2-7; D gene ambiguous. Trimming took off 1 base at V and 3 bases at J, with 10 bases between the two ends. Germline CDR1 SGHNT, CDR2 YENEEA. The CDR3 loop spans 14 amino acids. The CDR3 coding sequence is TGTGCCAGCAGCTTAGGACACAGTAGCTACGAGCAGTACTTC. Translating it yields CASSLGHSSYEQYF.

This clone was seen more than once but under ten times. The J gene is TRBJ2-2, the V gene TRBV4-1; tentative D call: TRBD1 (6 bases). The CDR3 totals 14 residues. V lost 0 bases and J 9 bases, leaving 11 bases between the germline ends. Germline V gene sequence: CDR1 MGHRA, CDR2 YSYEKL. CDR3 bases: TGCGCCAGCAGCCAAGAATGGGGGCCCTGGGAGCTGTTTTTT. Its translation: CASSQEWGPWELFF.

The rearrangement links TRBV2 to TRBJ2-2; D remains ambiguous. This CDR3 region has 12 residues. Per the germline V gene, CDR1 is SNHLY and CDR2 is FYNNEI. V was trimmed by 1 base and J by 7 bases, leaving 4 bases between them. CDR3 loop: CASSEGHGELFF. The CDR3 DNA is TGTGCCAGCAGTGAAGGACACGGGGAGCTGTTTTTT.